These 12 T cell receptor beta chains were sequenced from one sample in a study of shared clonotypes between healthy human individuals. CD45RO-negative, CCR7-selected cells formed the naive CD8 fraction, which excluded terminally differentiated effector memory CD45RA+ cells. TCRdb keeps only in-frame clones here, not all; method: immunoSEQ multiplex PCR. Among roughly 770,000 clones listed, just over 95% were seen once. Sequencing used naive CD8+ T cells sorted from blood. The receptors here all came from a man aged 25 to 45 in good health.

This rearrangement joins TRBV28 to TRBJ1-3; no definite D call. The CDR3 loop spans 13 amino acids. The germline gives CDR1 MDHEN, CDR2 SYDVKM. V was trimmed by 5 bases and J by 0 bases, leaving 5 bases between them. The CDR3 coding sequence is TGTGCCAGCAGTCTCCTCTCTGGAAACACCATATATTTT. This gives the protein CASSLLSGNTIYF.

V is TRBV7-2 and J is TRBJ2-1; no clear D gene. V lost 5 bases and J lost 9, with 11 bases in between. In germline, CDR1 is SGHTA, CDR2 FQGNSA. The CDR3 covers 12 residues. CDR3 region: CASSLSSSEQFF. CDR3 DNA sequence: TGTGCCAGCAGCCTAAGTAGTAGTGAGCAGTTCTTC.

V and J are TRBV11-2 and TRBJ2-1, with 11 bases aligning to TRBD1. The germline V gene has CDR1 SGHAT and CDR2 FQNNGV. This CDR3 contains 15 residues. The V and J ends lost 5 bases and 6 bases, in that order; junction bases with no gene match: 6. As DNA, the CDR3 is TGTGCCAGCAGCCTGGGACAGGGGGAAGGCAATGAGCAGTTCTTC. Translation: CASSLGQGEGNEQFF.

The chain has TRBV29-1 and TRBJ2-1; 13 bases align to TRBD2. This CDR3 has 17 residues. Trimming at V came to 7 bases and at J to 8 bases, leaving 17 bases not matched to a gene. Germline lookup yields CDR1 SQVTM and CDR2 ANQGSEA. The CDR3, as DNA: TGCAGCGGAGACGGACTAGCGGGAGCCAAAGTCGCGGATGAGCAGTTCTTC. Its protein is CSGDGLAGAKVADEQFF.

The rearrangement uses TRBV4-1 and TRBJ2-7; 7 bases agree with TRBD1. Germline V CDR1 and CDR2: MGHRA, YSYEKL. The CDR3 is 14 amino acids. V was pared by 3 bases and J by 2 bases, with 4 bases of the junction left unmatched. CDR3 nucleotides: TGCGCCAGCAGCCACCGGGACAGCCCCTACGAGCAGTACTTC. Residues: CASSHRDSPYEQYF.

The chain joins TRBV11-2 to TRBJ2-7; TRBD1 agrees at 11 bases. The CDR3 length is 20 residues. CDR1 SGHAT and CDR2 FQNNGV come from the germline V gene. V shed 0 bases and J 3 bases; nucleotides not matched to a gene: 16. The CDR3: CASSLDFFLPPGQGDYEQYF. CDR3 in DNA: TGTGCCAGCAGCTTAGATTTCTTTTTACCTCCGGGACAGGGGGACTACGAGCAGTACTTC. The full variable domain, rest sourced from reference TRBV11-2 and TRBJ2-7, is EAGVAQSPRYKIIEKRQSVAFWCNPISGHATLYWYQQILGQGPKLLIQFQNNGVVDDSQLPKDRFSAERLKGVDSTLKIQPAKLEDSAVYLCASSLDFFLPPGQGDYEQYFGPGTRLTVT.

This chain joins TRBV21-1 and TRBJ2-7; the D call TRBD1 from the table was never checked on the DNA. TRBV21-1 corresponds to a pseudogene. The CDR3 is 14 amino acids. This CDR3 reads CASSREGQLREQYF. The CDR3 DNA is TGTGCCAGCTCCAGGGAAGGGCAGTTAAGGGAACAGTACTTC.

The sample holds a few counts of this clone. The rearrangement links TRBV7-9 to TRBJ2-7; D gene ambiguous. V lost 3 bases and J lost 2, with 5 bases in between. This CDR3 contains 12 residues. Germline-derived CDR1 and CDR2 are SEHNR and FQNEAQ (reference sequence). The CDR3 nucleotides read TGTGCCAGCAGCTTCGAGACCTACGAGCAGTACTTC. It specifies CASSFETYEQYF.

The CDR3 nucleotides read TGCGCCAGCAGCCAAGGGGGCAGGGGTAGCAATCAGCCCCAGCATTTT. This codes for CASSQGGRGSNQPQHF. The rearrangement joins TRBV4-1 to TRBJ1-5; D may be TRBD1 (6 bases). Looked up from germline, CDR1 is MGHRA and CDR2 is YSYEKL. V was shortened by 1 base and J by 0 bases, with 10 bases between the two germline ends. The CDR3 loop spans 16 amino acids.

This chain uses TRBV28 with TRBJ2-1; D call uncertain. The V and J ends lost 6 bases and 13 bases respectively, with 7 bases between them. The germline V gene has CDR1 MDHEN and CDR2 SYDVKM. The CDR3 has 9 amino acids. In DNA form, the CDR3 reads TGTGCCAGCAGCTTCCCCCAGTTCTTC. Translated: CASSFPQFF.

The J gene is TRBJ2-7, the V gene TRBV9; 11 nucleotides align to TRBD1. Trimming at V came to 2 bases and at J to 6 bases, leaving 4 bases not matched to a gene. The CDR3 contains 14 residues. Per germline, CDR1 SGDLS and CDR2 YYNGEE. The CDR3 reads CASSVGQGASEQYF. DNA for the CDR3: TGTGCCAGCAGCGTTGGACAGGGGGCTAGCGAGCAGTACTTC. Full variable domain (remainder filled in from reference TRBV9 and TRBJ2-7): DSGVTQTPKHLITATGQRVTLRCSPRSGDLSVYWYQQSLDQGLQFLIQYYNGEERAKGNILERFSAQQFPDLHSELNLSSLELGDSALYFCASSVGQGASEQYFGPGTRLTVT.

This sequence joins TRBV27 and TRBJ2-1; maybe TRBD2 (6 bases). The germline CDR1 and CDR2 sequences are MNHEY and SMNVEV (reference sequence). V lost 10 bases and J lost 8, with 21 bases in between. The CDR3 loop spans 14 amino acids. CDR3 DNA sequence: TGTGCCATCTCGGGTTTCCGGGGCGGGGATGAGCAGTTCTTC. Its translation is CAISGFRGGDEQFF.